A selection of T cell receptor beta chains follows, all from one sample in a study of blood T cell repertoires in COVID-19. Using immunoSEQ multiplex PCR, the repertoire was profiled, and TCRdb retains in-frame clones only, with some absent. This sample has approximately 150,000 clones, with roughly 84% found just once. Sequenced sample: PBMCs or T cells enriched from blood (not recorded which). All receptors derive from a man aged 60-69 years who had recovered from COVID-19. CDR3s include the opening cysteine and the closing phenylalanine or tryptophan. The order of the fields is V gene, CDR3 protein.

TRBV5-4	CASSPQGGTYNEQFF
TRBV3-1/TRBV3-2	CASSQGYRQGGKETQYF
TRBV7-2	CASSLKGLAGGRTGELFF
TRBV19	CASSMLGTVSRNQPQHF
TRBV29-1	CSSKGQFQQFF
TRBV11-2	CASSQGVLQETQYF
TRBV15	CATSMLGVGNTIYF
TRBV6-1	CASSEALRVRRSYGYTF
TRBV9	CASSVVGLDPDTQYF
TRBV2	CASGGQGGNEQFF
TRBV7-6	CASTRTGQGTGELFF
TRBV18	CASSPSTGTSNQPQHF
TRBV7-2	CASSPRGQENYEQYF
TRBV3-1/TRBV3-2	CASSQETSGTGELFF
TRBV9	CASSVPREDVGTDTQYF
TRBV6-5	CASSYSGQWDEQFF
TRBV2	CASSVTANYGYTF
TRBV28	CASSSGRGLAPDFYNSPLHF
TRBV6-5	CATEPLREKGSPLHF
TRBV28	CASLGTLYEQYF
TRBV6-6	CASSNNRVGVAEAFF
TRBV19	CASNPSSHRDWVRAFF